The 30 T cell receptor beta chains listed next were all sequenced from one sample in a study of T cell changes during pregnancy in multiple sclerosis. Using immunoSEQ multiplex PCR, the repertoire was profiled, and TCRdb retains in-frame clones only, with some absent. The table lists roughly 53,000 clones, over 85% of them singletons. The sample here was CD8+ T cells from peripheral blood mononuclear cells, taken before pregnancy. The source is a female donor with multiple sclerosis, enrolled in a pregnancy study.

The CDR3 loop reads CASSQSQGALYGYTF. CDR3 nucleotides: TGCGCCAGCAGCCAATCTCAGGGGGCCTTATATGGCTACACCTTC. The chain has TRBV4-3 and TRBJ1-2, with TRBD1 identical over 8 bases. The CDR3 contains 15 residues. Germline V CDR1 and CDR2: LGHNA, YSLEER. Trimming at V came to 2 bases and at J to 5 bases, leaving 7 bases not matched to a gene.

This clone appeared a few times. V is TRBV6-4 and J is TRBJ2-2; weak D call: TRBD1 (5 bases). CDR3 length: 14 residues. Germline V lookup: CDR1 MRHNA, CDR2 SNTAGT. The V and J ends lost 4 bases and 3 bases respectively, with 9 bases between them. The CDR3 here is CASSGEGDTGELFF. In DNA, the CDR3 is TGTGCCAGCAGTGGAGAAGGGGACACCGGGGAGCTGTTTTTT.

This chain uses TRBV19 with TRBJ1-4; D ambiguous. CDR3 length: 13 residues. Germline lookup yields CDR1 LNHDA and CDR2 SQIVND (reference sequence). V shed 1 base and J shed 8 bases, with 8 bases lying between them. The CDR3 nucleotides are TGTGCCAGTAGTATAGGGAGCGGGGAAAAACTGTTTTTT. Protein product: CASSIGSGEKLFF.

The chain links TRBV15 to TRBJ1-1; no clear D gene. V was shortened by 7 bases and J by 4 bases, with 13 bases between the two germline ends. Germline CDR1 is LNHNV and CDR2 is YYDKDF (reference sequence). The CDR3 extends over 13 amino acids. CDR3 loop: CATTGVGGTEAFF. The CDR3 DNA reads TGTGCCACCACCGGAGTTGGCGGCACTGAAGCTTTCTTT.

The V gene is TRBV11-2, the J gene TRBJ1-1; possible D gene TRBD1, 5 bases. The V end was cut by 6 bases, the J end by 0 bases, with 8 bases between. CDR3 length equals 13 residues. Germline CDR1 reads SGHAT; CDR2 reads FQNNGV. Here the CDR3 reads CASRGTMNTEAFF. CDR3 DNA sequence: TGTGCCAGCAGAGGGACTATGAACACTGAAGCTTTCTTT.

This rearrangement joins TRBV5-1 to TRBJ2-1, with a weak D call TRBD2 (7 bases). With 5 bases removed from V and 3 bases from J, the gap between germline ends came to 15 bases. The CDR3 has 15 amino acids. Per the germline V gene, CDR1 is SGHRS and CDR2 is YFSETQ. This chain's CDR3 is CASRSEGGVYNEQFF. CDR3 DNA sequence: TGCGCCAGCAGGTCGGAAGGGGGGGTCTACAATGAGCAGTTCTTC.

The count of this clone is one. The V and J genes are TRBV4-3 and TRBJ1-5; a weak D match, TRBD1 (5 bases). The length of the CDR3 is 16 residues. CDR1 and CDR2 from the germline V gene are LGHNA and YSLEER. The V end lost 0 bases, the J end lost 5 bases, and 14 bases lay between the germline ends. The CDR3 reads CASSQDLAGWDQPQHF. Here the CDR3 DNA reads TGCGCCAGCAGCCAAGATCTCGCAGGGTGGGATCAGCCCCAGCATTTT.

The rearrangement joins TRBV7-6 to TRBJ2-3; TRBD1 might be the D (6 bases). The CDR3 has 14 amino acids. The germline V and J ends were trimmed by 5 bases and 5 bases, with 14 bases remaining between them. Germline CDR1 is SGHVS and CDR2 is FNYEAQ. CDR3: CASSAGARGDTQYF. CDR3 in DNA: TGTGCCAGCAGCGCAGGGGCGAGGGGAGATACGCAGTATTTT.

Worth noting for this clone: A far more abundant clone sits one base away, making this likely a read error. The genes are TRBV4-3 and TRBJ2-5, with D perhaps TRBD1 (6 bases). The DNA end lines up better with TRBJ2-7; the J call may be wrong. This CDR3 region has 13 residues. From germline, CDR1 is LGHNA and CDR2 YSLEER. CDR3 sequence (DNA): TGCGCCAGCAGCCCCCCAGGGGTCGACGAGCAGTACTTC. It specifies CASSPPGVDEQYF.

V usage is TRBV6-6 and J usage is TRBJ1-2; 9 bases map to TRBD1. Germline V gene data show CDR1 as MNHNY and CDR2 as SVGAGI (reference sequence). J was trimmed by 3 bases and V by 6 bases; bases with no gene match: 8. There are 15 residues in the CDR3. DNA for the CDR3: TGTGCCAGCAGCGACAGGGGGGGACCCTACTATGGCTACACCTTC. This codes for CASSDRGGPYYGYTF.

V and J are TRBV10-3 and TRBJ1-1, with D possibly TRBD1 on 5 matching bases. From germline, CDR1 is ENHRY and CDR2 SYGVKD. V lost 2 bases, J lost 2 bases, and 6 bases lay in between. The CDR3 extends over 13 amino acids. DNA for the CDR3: TGTGCCATCAGTGAGGACAGAAACACTGAAGCTTTCTTT. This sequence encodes CAISEDRNTEAFF.

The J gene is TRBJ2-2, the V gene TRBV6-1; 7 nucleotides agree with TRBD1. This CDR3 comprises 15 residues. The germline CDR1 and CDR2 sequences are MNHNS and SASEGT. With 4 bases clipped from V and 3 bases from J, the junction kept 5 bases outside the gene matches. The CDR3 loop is CASSVWQGDTGELFF. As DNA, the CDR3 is TGTGCCAGCAGTGTTTGGCAGGGGGACACCGGGGAGCTGTTTTTT.

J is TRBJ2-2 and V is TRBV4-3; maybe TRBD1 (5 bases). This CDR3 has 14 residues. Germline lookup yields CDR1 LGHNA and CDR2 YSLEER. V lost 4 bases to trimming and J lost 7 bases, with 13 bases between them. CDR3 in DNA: TGCGCCAGCAGCCGGAAAAGGGGCGACGGGGAGCTGTTTTTT. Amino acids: CASSRKRGDGELFF.

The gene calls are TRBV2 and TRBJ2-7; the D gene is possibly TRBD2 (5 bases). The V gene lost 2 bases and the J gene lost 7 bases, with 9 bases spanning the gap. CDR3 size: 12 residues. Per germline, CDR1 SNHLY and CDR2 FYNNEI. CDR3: CASSETLGEQYF. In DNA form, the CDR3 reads TGTGCCAGCAGTGAAACACTAGGGGAGCAGTACTTC. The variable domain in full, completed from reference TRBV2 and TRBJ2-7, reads EPEVTQTPSHQVTQMGQEVILRCVPISNHLYFYWYRQILGQKVEFLVSFYNNEISEKSEIFDDQFSVERPDGSNFTLKIRSTKLEDSAMYFCASSETLGEQYFGPGTRLTVT.

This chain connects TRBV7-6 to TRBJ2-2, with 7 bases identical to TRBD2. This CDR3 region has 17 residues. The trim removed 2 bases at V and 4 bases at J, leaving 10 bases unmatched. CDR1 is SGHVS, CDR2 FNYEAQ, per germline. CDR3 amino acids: CASSLQTSPGPTGELFF. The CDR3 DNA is TGTGCCAGCAGCTTACAGACTAGCCCTGGTCCCACCGGGGAGCTGTTTTTT.

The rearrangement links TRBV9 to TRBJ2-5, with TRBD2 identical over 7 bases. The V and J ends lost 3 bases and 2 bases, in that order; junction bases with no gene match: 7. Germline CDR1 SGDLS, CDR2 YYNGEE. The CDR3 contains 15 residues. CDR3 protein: CASSGASGSQETQYF. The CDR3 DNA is TGTGCCAGCAGCGGGGCTAGCGGTTCTCAAGAGACCCAGTACTTC.

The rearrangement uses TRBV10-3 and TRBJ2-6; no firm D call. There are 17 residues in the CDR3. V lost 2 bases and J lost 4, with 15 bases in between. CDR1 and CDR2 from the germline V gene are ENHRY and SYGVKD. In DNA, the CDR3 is TGTGCCATCAGTGAGCCCGTAACCGTGGCAGGGGCCAACGTCCTGACTTTC. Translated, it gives CAISEPVTVAGANVLTF.

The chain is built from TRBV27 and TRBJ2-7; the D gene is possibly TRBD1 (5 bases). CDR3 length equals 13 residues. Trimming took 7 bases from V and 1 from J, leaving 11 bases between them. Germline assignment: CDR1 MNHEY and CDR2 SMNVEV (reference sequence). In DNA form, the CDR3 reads TGTGCCAGCAAAACTCAGGGTTCCTACGAGCAGTACTTC. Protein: CASKTQGSYEQYF.

CDR3 in DNA: TGCAGCATCGACGGGGTACGAGGCTACACCTTC. Its translation: CSIDGVRGYTF. The rearrangement joins TRBV29-1 to TRBJ1-2; D ambiguous. The CDR3 is 11 amino acids. The germline V gene has CDR1 SQVTM and CDR2 ANQGSEA. The V end was cut by 8 bases, the J end by 8 bases, with 15 bases between.

This chain's CDR3 is CSVVGDYNEQFF. The CDR3 coding sequence is TGCAGCGTTGTAGGGGATTACAATGAGCAGTTCTTC. The rearrangement joins TRBV29-1 to TRBJ2-1, with a weak D call TRBD1 (5 bases). The CDR3 covers 12 residues. Germline CDR1 and CDR2: SQVTM and ANQGSEA. V gave up 4 bases and J gave up 4 bases, with 8 bases separating them.

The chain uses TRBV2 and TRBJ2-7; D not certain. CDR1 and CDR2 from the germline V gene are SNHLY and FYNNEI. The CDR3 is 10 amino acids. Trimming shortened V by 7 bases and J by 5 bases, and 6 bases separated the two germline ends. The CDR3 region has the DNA TGTGCCAGCATGGCCCACGAGCAGTACTTC. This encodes CASMAHEQYF.

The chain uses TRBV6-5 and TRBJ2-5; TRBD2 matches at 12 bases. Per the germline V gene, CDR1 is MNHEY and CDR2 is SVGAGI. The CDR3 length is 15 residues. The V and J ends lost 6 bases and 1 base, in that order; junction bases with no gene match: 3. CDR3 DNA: TGTGCCAGCAGCTCTAGCGGGGGGGTCCAAGAGACCCAGTACTTC. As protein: CASSSSGGVQETQYF.

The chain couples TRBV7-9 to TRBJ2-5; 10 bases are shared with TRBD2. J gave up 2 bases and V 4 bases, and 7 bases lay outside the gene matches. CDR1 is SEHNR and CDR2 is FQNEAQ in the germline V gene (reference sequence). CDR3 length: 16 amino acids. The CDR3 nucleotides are TGTGCCAGCAGCTCCACTAGCGGGGTACGGCAAGAGACCCAGTACTTC. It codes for CASSSTSGVRQETQYF.

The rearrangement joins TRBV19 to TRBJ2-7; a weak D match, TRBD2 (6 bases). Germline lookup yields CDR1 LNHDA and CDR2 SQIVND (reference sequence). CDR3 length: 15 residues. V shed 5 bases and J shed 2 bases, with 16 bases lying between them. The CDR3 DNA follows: TGTGCCAGTAGTCTCGGGACTTCTCAGACCTACGAGCAGTACTTC. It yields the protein CASSLGTSQTYEQYF.

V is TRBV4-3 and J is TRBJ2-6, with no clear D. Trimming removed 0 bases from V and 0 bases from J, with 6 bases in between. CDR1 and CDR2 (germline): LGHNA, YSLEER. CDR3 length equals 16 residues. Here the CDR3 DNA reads TGCGCCAGCAGCCAAGACATGAGCTCTGGGGCCAACGTCCTGACTTTC. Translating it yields CASSQDMSSGANVLTF.

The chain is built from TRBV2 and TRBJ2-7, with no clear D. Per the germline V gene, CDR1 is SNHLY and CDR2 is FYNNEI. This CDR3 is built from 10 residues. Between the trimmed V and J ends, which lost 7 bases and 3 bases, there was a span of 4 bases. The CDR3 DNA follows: TGTGCCAGCACCCTCTACGAGCAGTACTTC. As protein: CASTLYEQYF.

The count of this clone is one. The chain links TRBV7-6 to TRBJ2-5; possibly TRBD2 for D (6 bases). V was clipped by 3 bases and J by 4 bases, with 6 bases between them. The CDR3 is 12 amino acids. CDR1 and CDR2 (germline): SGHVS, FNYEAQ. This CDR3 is CASSFGGETQYF. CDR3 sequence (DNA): TGTGCCAGCAGCTTCGGGGGAGAGACCCAGTACTTC.

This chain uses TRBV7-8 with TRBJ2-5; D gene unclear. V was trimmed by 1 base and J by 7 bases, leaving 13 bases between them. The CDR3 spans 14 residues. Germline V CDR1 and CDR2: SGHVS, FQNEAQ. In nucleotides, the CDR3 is TGTGCCAGCAGCTTAGAGGCCGGCGGCGGGACCCAGTACTTC. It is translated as CASSLEAGGGTQYF.

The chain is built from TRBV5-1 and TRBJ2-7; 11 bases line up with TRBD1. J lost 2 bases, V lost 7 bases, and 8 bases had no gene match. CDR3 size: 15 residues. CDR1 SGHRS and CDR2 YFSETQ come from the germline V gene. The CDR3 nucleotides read TGCGCCAGCTTCGAAGGGACAGGGGGAACCTACGAGCAGTACTTC. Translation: CASFEGTGGTYEQYF.

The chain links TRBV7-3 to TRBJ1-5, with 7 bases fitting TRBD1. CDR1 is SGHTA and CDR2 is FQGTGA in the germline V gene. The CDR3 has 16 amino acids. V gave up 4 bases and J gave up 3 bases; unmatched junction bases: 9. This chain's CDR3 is CASSSVDRDSNQPQHF. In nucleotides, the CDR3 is TGTGCCAGCAGCTCTGTCGACAGGGACTCCAATCAGCCCCAGCATTTT.